This T cell receptor (beta chain) was identified in a study of blood T cells in healthy people across ages. Germline V gene lookup returns CDR1 SGHTA and CDR2 FQGNSA. The CDR3 has 17 amino acids. Findings and limits, study-wide: PBMCs went unsorted, and a conclusive naive versus antigen-experienced comparison was therefore prevented. Observed TCR beta diversity per million T cells went down as age went up. This fall followed a roughly linear course with age.

Concerning this clonotype: Its specificity is unknown. Germline and junction disagree at one end, which may indicate a read error.

With a J-beta primer mix and a sample-barcoded 5' primer, a second PCR ran roughly 6 to 12 cycles. TCRdb re-called the 5' RACE reads through MiXCR, storing one row per CDR3 protein. The sample holds 500,000 to 550,000 distinct CDR3 sequences; under 30% are singletons and the top ten take just under 9%. This sample also belongs to another study, concerning T cells of mothers and their children.

The sequence derives from a boy younger than 18 in good health. The rearrangement joins TRBV7-2 to TRBJ1-2; D uncertain. The sequenced sample consisted of blood. DNA for the CDR3: TGTGCCAGCAGCTATAGGTTGGCCGGGTCGCTTCTCTATAGCTACACCTTC. Its translation: CASSYRLAGSLLYSYTF.